The rows below give T cell receptor beta chains drawn from one sample of a study of graft-versus-host responses after intestinal transplantation. These TCRs' antigens remain unknown. The assay was immunoSEQ multiplex PCR, and TCRdb's table has in-frame clones only and misses some. The data show about 120,000 clones, about 95% seen once. The source was unstimulated CD8+ T cells sorted from spleen or lymph node cells, collected before intestinal transplant. Receptors originate from a human donor who received an intestinal transplant. CDR3s include the opening cysteine and the closing phenylalanine or tryptophan. The D gene is left open where the match is weak. Part of the rows lack a size; the others show once, few, many or a class for expanded clones.

v_gene,d_gene,j_gene,abundance,CDR3aa,CDR3nt
TRBV11-2,TRBD1,TRBJ2-1,once,CASSLDPRGFYNEQFF,TGTGCCAGCAGCTTAGACCCCAGGGGGTTCTACAATGAGCAGTTCTTC
TRBV28,.,TRBJ1-1,.,CASSFTLTEAFF,TGTGCCAGCAGTTTTACCCTTACTGAAGCTTTCTTT
TRBV7-6,TRBD2,TRBJ2-5,.,CASSSEGLAGWETQYF,TGTGCCAGCAGCTCCGAGGGACTAGCGGGATGGGAGACCCAGTACTTC
TRBV27,TRBD2,TRBJ2-7,.,CASSSAGTSAYEQYF,TGTGCCAGCAGTTCAGCCGGGACTAGTGCTTACGAGCAGTACTTC
TRBV2,.,TRBJ2-1,.,CASSVGEQFF,TGTGCCAGCAGTGTCGGTGAGCAGTTCTTC
TRBV10-2,.,TRBJ2-7,.,CASDAQGKVEQYF,TGCGCCAGCGACGCACAGGGTAAGGTCGAGCAGTACTTC
TRBV6-1,.,TRBJ2-5,.,CACGSSWEETQYF,TGTGCCTGTGGTAGTTCGTGGGAAGAGACCCAGTACTTC
TRBV25-1,.,TRBJ2-5,.,CASLGGGRRSEETQYF,TGTGCCAGCCTAGGGGGGGGTAGAAGGTCGGAAGAGACCCAGTACTTC
TRBV6-4,TRBD2,TRBJ2-3,few,CASSETSGRGYTQYF,TGTGCCAGCAGTGAGACTAGCGGGAGAGGTTATACGCAGTATTTT
TRBV6-1,TRBD1,TRBJ1-1,.,CASTPGGNTEAFF,TGTGCCAGCACCCCAGGGGGGAACACTGAAGCTTTCTTT
TRBV2,TRBD1,TRBJ2-7,.,CASSYGTGDEQYF,TGTGCCAGCAGTTACGGGACAGGGGACGAGCAGTACTTC
TRBV7-2,TRBD1,TRBJ1-4,.,CASSHWTGIGEKLFF,TGTGCCAGCAGCCATTGGACAGGGATCGGAGAAAAACTGTTTTTT
TRBV19,.,TRBJ1-5,.,CASKAGGLSNQPQHF,TGTGCCAGTAAGGCAGGAGGTTTAAGCAATCAGCCCCAGCATTTT
TRBV29-1,TRBD2,TRBJ2-1,.,CSVEDPASGRYNEQFF,TGCAGCGTTGAAGATCCGGCTAGCGGGCGGTACAATGAGCAGTTCTTC
TRBV7-2,TRBD2,TRBJ2-7,.,CASSLAPGGGYEQYF,TGTGCCAGCAGCTTAGCCCCGGGAGGCGGATACGAGCAGTACTTC
TRBV4-3,.,TRBJ1-1,.,CASSQDLGRTEAFF,TGCGCCAGCAGCCAAGATCTGGGGCGCACTGAAGCTTTCTTT
TRBV5-4,.,TRBJ2-5,.,CASSLIREETQYF,TGTGCCAGCAGCTTGATTAGGGAAGAGACCCAGTACTTC
TRBV10-3,.,TRBJ2-1,once,CAISERGGTYYNEQFF,TGTGCCATCAGTGAGCGAGGTGGGACTTACTACAATGAGCAGTTCTTC
TRBV19,.,TRBJ2-1,.,CASSIGVGSYNEQFF,TGTGCCAGTAGTATAGGCGTGGGCTCCTACAATGAGCAGTTCTTC
TRBV19,.,TRBJ1-5,.,CASDDRTYSNQPQHF,TGTGCCAGTGACGACAGAACCTATAGCAATCAGCCCCAGCATTTT
TRBV28,TRBD2,TRBJ2-7,.,CASTQRWGDGRAYEQYF,TGTGCCAGCACCCAACGATGGGGTGACGGGAGGGCCTACGAGCAGTACTTC
TRBV27,.,TRBJ2-1,.,CASSSLLSVSSYNEQFF,TGTGCCAGCAGTTCCCTTCTTAGCGTAAGCTCCTACAATGAGCAGTTCTTC
TRBV19,.,TRBJ2-5,.,CASNSAGQETQYF,TGTGCCAGTAATTCGGCAGGGCAAGAGACCCAGTACTTC
TRBV6-1,TRBD2,TRBJ2-7,.,CASSGSLAGGWNEQYF,TGTGCCAGCAGTGGATCCCTAGCGGGAGGTTGGAACGAGCAGTACTTC
TRBV6-5,TRBD2,TRBJ2-2,once,CASSYSGGTGELFF,TGTGCCAGCAGTTACTCGGGGGGGACCGGGGAGCTGTTTTTT
TRBV28,.,TRBJ2-7,few,CASSFGLRDEQYF,TGTGCCAGCAGCTTTGGACTCCGCGACGAGCAGTACTTC
TRBV7-8,TRBD2,TRBJ2-7,.,CASSIRLAGFGPYEQYF,TGTGCCAGCAGCATCCGACTAGCGGGATTCGGCCCCTACGAGCAGTACTTC
TRBV28,.,TRBJ1-1,.,CASSLSAEAFF,TGTGCCAGCAGTTTATCGGCGGAAGCTTTCTTT
TRBV6-1,TRBD2,TRBJ2-5,.,CASSERWGGQETQYF,TGTGCCAGCAGTGAACGTTGGGGGGGTCAAGAGACCCAGTACTTC
TRBV25-1,.,TRBJ2-7,.,CASSLGGYEQYF,TGTGCCAGCAGTCTAGGCGGCTACGAGCAGTACTTC
TRBV7-2,.,TRBJ2-7,.,CASSLSPSAWYEQYF,TGTGCCAGCAGCTTAAGCCCCTCGGCCTGGTACGAGCAGTACTTC
TRBV19,TRBD1,TRBJ2-7,few,CASSMGRGREQYF,TGTGCCAGTAGTATGGGCAGGGGGCGCGAGCAGTACTTC
TRBV6-1,.,TRBJ1-2,.,CASSRGFGYGYTF,TGTGCCAGCAGTCGGGGGTTCGGCTATGGCTACACCTTC
TRBV25-1,.,TRBJ2-7,.,CASSRGGVSEQYF,TGTGCCAGCAGTAGAGGGGGGGTCTCCGAGCAGTACTTC
TRBV27,.,TRBJ2-7,once,CASSLTGNSYEQYF,TGTGCCAGCAGTTTAACGGGGAACTCCTACGAGCAGTACTTC
TRBV6-5,TRBD2,TRBJ2-7,.,CASRLAGGNYEQYF,TGTGCCAGCAGGCTAGCGGGCGGAAACTACGAGCAGTACTTC
TRBV27,.,TRBJ1-2,.,CASSLRPGGYGYTF,TGTGCCAGCAGTTTACGGCCCGGTGGCTATGGCTACACCTTC
TRBV4-1,TRBD1,TRBJ2-3,.,CASSLRTGAYTDTQYF,TGCGCCAGCAGCTTACGCACAGGGGCCTACACAGATACGCAGTATTTT